The rows below give T cell receptor beta chains drawn from one sample of a study of blood T cell repertoires in COVID-19. Profiled with immunoSEQ multiplex PCR; TCRdb holds only in-frame clones, not every one. In the table there are about 300,000 clones, about 87% of which are singletons. The sequencing sample was made of peripheral blood. The receptors were sampled from a woman aged 25 to 39 with COVID-19, enrolled during active disease. Both conserved end residues are part of each CDR3. A D gene is named only where the DNA matches it firmly. Size values are once, few and many counts, or a class for expanded clones, and some rows have none.

clone_size	v_call	j_call	d_call	cdr3_nt	cdr3_aa
.	TRBV5-1	TRBJ1-3	.	TGCGCCAGCAGCTTCGGAGATTCTGGAAACACCATATATTTT	CASSFGDSGNTIYF
.	TRBV5-4	TRBJ1-1	TRBD1	TGTGCCAGCAGCGTGGACAGGGAAGTAAGGCACACTGAAGCTTTCTTT	CASSVDREVRHTEAFF
.	TRBV7-2	TRBJ1-1	.	TGTGCCAGCAGCTTAACTCCGGGACTCTTGGAAGCTTTCTTT	CASSLTPGLLEAFF
.	TRBV2	TRBJ2-1	.	TGTGCCAGCAGTACCCACGGGGGGCCGACCAATGAGCAGTTCTTC	CASSTHGGPTNEQFF
.	TRBV5-1	TRBJ2-1	TRBD1	TGCGCCAGCAGCTTGGCTAGACAGGGGGCTAACAATGAGCAGTTCTTC	CASSLARQGANNEQFF
.	TRBV6-5	TRBJ2-5	TRBD2	TGTGCCAGCCGACTAGCGGGGGCGGCTGGCAAGACCCAGTACTTC	CASRLAGAAGKTQYF
few	TRBV19	TRBJ1-1	.	TGTGCCAGCCAGACAGCTACGAACACTGAAGCTTTCTTT	CASQTATNTEAFF
few	TRBV7-2	TRBJ2-4	.	TGTGCCAGCAGCTTTGCACAGGGTAGAAACATTCAGTACTTC	CASSFAQGRNIQYF
once	TRBV3-1/TRBV3-2	TRBJ1-1	.	TGTGCCAGCAGCCCACCCGGGGGTTCCACTGAAGCTTTCTTT	CASSPPGGSTEAFF
.	TRBV5-4	TRBJ1-3	.	TGTGCCAGCAGTCCTGAGGTCGGAAACACCATATATTTT	CASSPEVGNTIYF
.	TRBV6-5	TRBJ2-5	.	TGTGCCAGCAGTTACTGGGGCAGGGAAGAGACCCAGTACTTC	CASSYWGREETQYF
.	TRBV27	TRBJ1-2	.	TGTGCCAGCAGTTTAGGGGGCCGTTATGGCTACACCTTC	CASSLGGRYGYTF
.	TRBV7-9	TRBJ2-1	.	TGTGCCAGCAGCGCCAAGACTAGGCGAAGTGAGCAGTTCTTC	CASSAKTRRSEQFF
.	TRBV4-1	TRBJ2-7	.	TGCGCCAGCAGCCAAGGGTCCTGGGGCGACGAGCAGTACTTC	CASSQGSWGDEQYF
.	TRBV5-4	TRBJ1-3	TRBD1	TGTGCCAGCCCAGAGCAGGGGGCGAACTCTGGAAACACCATATATTTT	CASPEQGANSGNTIYF
.	TRBV9	TRBJ2-2	TRBD1	TGTGCCAGCAGCGTAACAGGGGGCCTGAACACCGGGGAGCTGTTTTTT	CASSVTGGLNTGELFF
once	TRBV2	TRBJ2-1	TRBD2	TGTGCCAGCAGTACTAGCGGCTACAATGAGCAGTTCTTC	CASSTSGYNEQFF
.	TRBV7-9	TRBJ1-2	.	TGTGCCAGCAGCTACCTCCAGGGTTACGGCTACACCTTC	CASSYLQGYGYTF
.	TRBV5-1	TRBJ1-6	TRBD1	TGCGCCAGCAGTACCTCCGACAGGGCCAATTCACCCCTCCACTTT	CASSTSDRANSPLHF
.	TRBV5-1	TRBJ2-2	TRBD1	TGCGCCAGCAGCTTGGTAGGGGGCGCATCATTCGGGGAGCTGTTTTTT	CASSLVGGASFGELFF
.	TRBV14	TRBJ2-1	.	TGTGCCAGCAGCCGACAGGCCCTGATCAATGAGCAGTTCTTC	CASSRQALINEQFF
.	TRBV27	TRBJ2-3	TRBD1	TGTGCCAGCAGTTGGGACAGGGGGATAGATACGCAGTATTTT	CASSWDRGIDTQYF